This T cell receptor beta chain was sequenced during a study of shared clonotypes between healthy human individuals. Whole-study results and caveats: Sampling used blood alone; tissue repertoires probably differ.

Donors, healthy HIV-negative adults, lacked recent acute infections or vaccinations. About 100 million PBMCs supplied genomic DNA for unsorted samples. CDR1 is SGHNT and CDR2 is YYREEE in the germline V gene (reference sequence). V lost 1 base to trimming and J lost 2 bases, with 13 bases between them. CDR3 length equals 15 residues. As to this clone: The antigen remains unidentified.

Data came from immunoSEQ multiplex PCR; TCRdb stores just in-frame clones and leaves some out. The profile covers about 490,000 clones, with 76% appearing a single time and 10% to 15% taken by the ten largest. The chain is built from TRBV5-4 and TRBJ2-7; D is ambiguous. The specimen was PBMCs. The receptor was isolated from a woman between 40 and 50 years old in good health. Some clones in this sample may be carry-over from other donors' samples. The CDR3 region has the DNA TGTGCCAGCAGCTTGTCTCCTACTAACCCCTACGAGCAGTACTTC. Its protein product is CASSLSPTNPYEQYF.